These 26 T cell receptor beta chains were sequenced from one sample in a study of identical twins. TCRdb recomputed calls from the 5' RACE reads with MiXCR, one row per CDR3 protein. The data show hundreds of thousands of distinct CDR3 sequences, 9% to 15% seen once. The data were also submitted as part of a second study, on yellow fever vaccine responses in identical twins.

Sequences were obtained from PBMCs. The receptor source for this set is a woman younger than 35 in good health.

This clonotype was counted between two and nine times. The chain is built from TRBV10-3 and TRBJ2-1, with 13 bases matching TRBD2. V trimming: 10 bases; J trimming: 9 bases; junction bases outside the gene matches: 9. Per the germline V gene, CDR1 is ENHRY and CDR2 is SYGVKD. The CDR3 is 14 amino acids. In nucleotides, the CDR3 is TGTGCCACTACTAGCGGGGGGGCCTTGGGTGAGCAGTTCTTC. Translated, it gives CATTSGGALGEQFF.

This clonotype was recorded at least ten times. The chain employs TRBV4-1 and TRBJ2-5, with D uncertain. The CDR3 extends over 15 amino acids. In germline, CDR1 is MGHRA, CDR2 YSYEKL. Trimming shortened V by 0 bases and J by 5 bases, and 13 bases separated the two germline ends. In nucleotides, the CDR3 is TGCGCCAGCAGCCAAGATAGTTGGAGTGGTGAGACCCAGTACTTC. Encoded protein: CASSQDSWSGETQYF.

This clonotype was picked up a small number of times. The V call is TRBV5-1, the J call TRBJ2-1; D could derive from TRBD1 or TRBD2 (5 bases each). This CDR3 comprises 14 residues. The germline V gene encodes CDR1 SGHRS and CDR2 YFSETQ. V was pared by 7 bases and J by 6 bases, with 17 bases between. The CDR3 is CASSPRWGPNEQFF. The CDR3 DNA follows: TGCGCCAGCTCCCCGCGTTGGGGACCCAATGAGCAGTTCTTC.

This clonotype was seen ten or more times. The chain uses TRBV5-1 and TRBJ1-2; a weak D match, TRBD1 (5 bases). This CDR3 is built from 13 residues. CDR1 is SGHRS, CDR2 YFSETQ, per germline. The V and J ends lost 3 bases and 7 bases respectively, with 13 bases between them. CDR3: CASSWGGESGYTF. The DNA for the CDR3 is TGCGCCAGCAGCTGGGGCGGGGAAAGTGGCTACACCTTC.

This clonotype was counted between two and nine times. The gene calls are TRBV4-2 and TRBJ2-3; D tentatively fits TRBD1 or TRBD2 (5 bases each). V was shortened by 2 bases and J by 8 bases, with 20 bases between the two germline ends. CDR1 LGHNA and CDR2 YNFKEQ come from the germline V gene. The length of the CDR3 is 16 residues. The CDR3 loop is CASSQLSGTTEGTQYF. The DNA of the CDR3 is TGTGCCAGCAGCCAACTTTCCGGGACCACTGAGGGTACGCAGTATTTT.

The table lists this clonotype with a few counts. The CDR3 spells CASSLGGAFYEQYF. CDR3 nucleotides: TGCGCCAGCAGCTTGGGGGGGGCTTTTTACGAGCAGTACTTC. This sequence joins TRBV5-1 and TRBJ2-7, with D possibly being TRBD1 or TRBD2 (6 bases each). With 0 bases removed from V and 4 bases from J, the gap between germline ends came to 11 bases. The CDR3 is made up of 14 amino acids. Germline V gives CDR1 SGHRS, CDR2 YFSETQ.

This clonotype appeared a few times. The chain combines TRBV20-1 with TRBJ2-6; 11 positions match TRBD1. The CDR3 runs to 20 residues. Germline assignment: CDR1 DFQATT and CDR2 SNEGSKA (reference sequence). The junction had 13 bases not matched to a gene; V was cut back by 0 bases and J by 3 bases. The CDR3 DNA reads as TGCAGTGCTAGAGATTCGCCCGAGGACAGGGGGCTGTTTGGGGCCAACGTCCTGACTTTC. It encodes CSARDSPEDRGLFGANVLTF.

This clonotype was detected a few times. The genes are TRBV12-3 or TRBV12-4 and TRBJ2-5; 8 bases match TRBD1. This CDR3 has 13 amino acids. The junction had 8 bases not matched to a gene; V was cut back by 5 bases and J by 9 bases. The CDR3 reads CASSPGTGKAQYF. CDR3 DNA: TGTGCCAGCAGTCCCGGGACAGGCAAGGCCCAGTACTTC.

Ten or more counts support this clonotype. The chain employs TRBV12-3 or TRBV12-4 and TRBJ2-4, with D uncertain. V was pared by 2 bases and J by 8 bases, with 10 bases between. The CDR3 loop spans 13 amino acids. This CDR3 is CASSLRGEDIQYF. DNA of the CDR3: TGTGCCAGCAGTTTAAGAGGAGAGGACATTCAGTACTTC.

This clonotype was found a few times. V and J are TRBV3-1 and TRBJ2-3; possible D gene TRBD1, 5 bases. Looked up from germline, CDR1 is LGHDT and CDR2 is YNNKEL (reference sequence). V lost 4 bases, J lost 3 bases, and 14 bases lay in between. The CDR3 runs to 15 residues. The CDR3 is CASSPDRIRTDTQYF. The CDR3 coding sequence is TGTGCCAGCAGCCCTGACAGAATAAGGACAGATACGCAGTATTTT.

This chain links TRBV12-3 or TRBV12-4 with TRBJ2-2; unclear D gene. The CDR3 sequence is 15 residues long. The V gene lost 6 bases and the J gene lost 1 base, with 12 bases spanning the gap. This CDR3 is CASSRDLGNTGELFF. In DNA, the CDR3 is TGTGCCAGCAGCCGCGACTTGGGGAACACCGGGGAGCTGTTTTTT.

This sequence joins TRBV12-3 or TRBV12-4 and TRBJ2-7; D is undetermined. This CDR3 region has 12 residues. Trimming took 4 bases from V and 4 from J, leaving 8 bases between them. CDR3 DNA sequence: TGTGCCAGCAGTTATCTGTTATACGAGCAGTACTTC. This codes for CASSYLLYEQYF.

There are a few counts of this clonotype. CDR3 region: CSARDRGQSSAYEQYF. CDR3 in DNA: TGCAGTGCTAGAGACAGGGGGCAGAGTAGCGCCTACGAGCAGTACTTC. The rearrangement uses TRBV20-1 and TRBJ2-7; TRBD1 agrees at 8 bases. CDR3 length: 16 residues. Unmatched junction bases numbered 9, after V lost 0 bases and J lost 2 bases. The germline V gene has CDR1 DFQATT and CDR2 SNEGSKA (reference sequence).

The chain is built from TRBV29-1 and TRBJ1-6; maybe TRBD1 (6 bases). CDR1 and CDR2 (germline): SQVTM, ANQGSEA. V lost 7 bases and J 7 bases, leaving 17 bases between the germline ends. The CDR3 has 14 residues. CDR3 bases: TGCAGCGCATCGTTCGACAGGCCCAATTCACCCCTCCACTTT. It specifies CSASFDRPNSPLHF.

The chain employs TRBV5-5 and TRBJ2-5; D remains ambiguous. Germline loops: CDR1 SGHKS, CDR2 YYEKEE (reference sequence). V lost 4 bases to trimming and J lost 1 base, with 14 bases between them. This CDR3 comprises 15 residues. CDR3 residues: CASSLLGNSQETQYF. The CDR3 coding sequence is TGTGCCAGCAGCCTCCTGGGGAACTCCCAAGAGACCCAGTACTTC.

This clonotype was detected ten times or more. J is TRBJ1-1 and V is TRBV5-1; D possibly corresponds to TRBD1 (6 bases). The CDR3 contains 15 residues. Germline V gives CDR1 SGHRS, CDR2 YFSETQ. Trimming removed 0 bases from V and 0 bases from J, with 9 bases in between. The CDR3 sequence is CASSLAGQLNTEAFF. The DNA of the CDR3 is TGCGCCAGCAGCTTGGCTGGACAGTTGAACACTGAAGCTTTCTTT.

The chain is built from TRBV5-1 and TRBJ2-2; TRBD2 might be the D (6 bases). V dropped 1 base and J dropped 5 bases, with 21 bases sitting between them. The CDR3 loop spans 18 amino acids. In germline, CDR1 is SGHRS, CDR2 YFSETQ. The CDR3 DNA follows: TGCGCCAGCAGCTTGACGGGTGGGTCGGGAGCCCGGACCGGGGAGCTGTTTTTT. Its protein is CASSLTGGSGARTGELFF.

The sample holds a few counts of this clonotype. V and J are TRBV20-1 and TRBJ1-5; 7 bases align to TRBD1. The germline gives CDR1 DFQATT, CDR2 SNEGSKA (reference sequence). The junction had 7 bases not matched to a gene; V was cut back by 1 base and J by 4 bases. The CDR3 has 15 amino acids. CDR3 sequence: CSARVSGQVNQPQHF. CDR3 nucleotide sequence: TGCAGTGCTAGAGTTTCCGGACAGGTGAATCAGCCCCAGCATTTT.

This clonotype has a handful of counts. The genes are TRBV7-7 and TRBJ2-7, with 8 bases lining up with TRBD1. The CDR3 totals 15 residues. CDR1 and CDR2 from the germline V gene are SSHAT and FNYEAQ (reference sequence). The V gene end was trimmed by 2 bases and the J gene end by 3 bases; junction bases not matched to a gene: 6. The CDR3 nucleotides are TGTGCCAGCAGCTTAAAGGACAGGGACCACTACGAGCAGTACGTC. Translation: CASSLKDRDHYEQYV.

This clonotype was seen ten or more times. The chain is built from TRBV5-1 and TRBJ2-7; TRBD1 or TRBD2 may be the D gene (5 bases each). The CDR3 sequence is 15 residues long. CDR1 and CDR2 from the germline V gene are SGHRS and YFSETQ. Between the trimmed V and J ends, which lost 0 bases and 3 bases, there was a span of 13 bases. This CDR3 is CASSLGSGPGYEQYF. The CDR3, as DNA: TGCGCCAGCAGCTTGGGGTCGGGGCCGGGCTACGAGCAGTACTTC.

In DNA form, the CDR3 reads TGCAGTGCTGGCGACCAGTTGACTAGCACAGATACGCAGTATTTT. Encoded protein: CSAGDQLTSTDTQYF. J is TRBJ2-3 and V is TRBV20-1; D is undetermined. Trimming took off 5 bases at V and 0 bases at J, with 15 bases between the two ends. The CDR3 consists of 15 residues. CDR1 and CDR2 from the germline V gene are DFQATT and SNEGSKA (reference sequence).

Only a few counts were recorded for this clonotype. The chain couples TRBV20-1 to TRBJ2-1, with TRBD2 identical over 10 bases. CDR3 length equals 15 residues. V lost 4 bases and J lost 4; bases outside the gene matches: 7. Germline V gene data show CDR1 as DFQATT and CDR2 as SNEGSKA (reference sequence). CDR3 amino acids: CSANPLLAGYNEQFF. CDR3 nucleotides: TGCAGTGCTAACCCCCTACTAGCGGGGTACAATGAGCAGTTCTTC.

In DNA form, the CDR3 reads TGCAGTGTCCCGGGACTTTCCTACGAGCAGTACTTC. It is translated as CSVPGLSYEQYF. The chain has TRBV20-1 and TRBJ2-7; possible D gene TRBD2, 6 bases. The germline V gene has CDR1 DFQATT and CDR2 SNEGSKA (reference sequence). The CDR3 totals 12 residues. The germline V and J ends were trimmed by 7 bases and 1 base, with 11 bases remaining between them.

The chain links TRBV29-1 to TRBJ2-1; D unresolved. The CDR3 covers 11 residues. CDR1 is SQVTM, CDR2 ANQGSEA, per germline. V lost 7 bases and J 4 bases, leaving 8 bases between the germline ends. The CDR3 nucleotides read TGCAGCGACGGATCATACAATGAGCAGTTCTTC. Residues: CSDGSYNEQFF.

The chain has TRBV20-1 and TRBJ2-1; 8 bases line up with TRBD2. The CDR3 contains 17 residues. Looked up from germline, CDR1 is DFQATT and CDR2 is SNEGSKA (reference sequence). Trimming cost V 0 bases and J 2 bases; bases outside gene matches: 9. The CDR3 spells CSARDSFWGLAYNEQFF. DNA for the CDR3: TGCAGTGCTAGAGATTCGTTTTGGGGACTAGCCTACAATGAGCAGTTCTTC.

This clonotype was observed at least ten times. The rearrangement joins TRBV27 to TRBJ2-1, with TRBD1 identical over 7 bases. The germline CDR1 and CDR2 sequences are MNHEY and SMNVEV (reference sequence). With V trimmed by 7 bases and J by 6 bases, 6 bases remained unmatched. This CDR3 has 13 residues. CDR3 in amino acids: CASTMTGFNEQFF. The CDR3, as DNA: TGTGCCAGCACAATGACAGGGTTCAATGAGCAGTTCTTC.